Sequencing of this T cell receptor beta chain was carried out in a study of blood T cells in healthy people across ages. This clonotype was seen many times. Its target is unknown. Findings and limits, study-wide: Versus aged donors, long-lived donors had higher diversity and more naive CD4+ cells.

A J-beta primer mix and a sample-barcoded 5' primer were used in a second PCR of about 7 to 12 cycles. TCRdb recomputed calls from the 5' RACE reads with MiXCR, one row per CDR3 protein. Counted here are around 1,000,000 distinct CDR3 sequences, about 25% occurring once; the ten biggest clones make up less than 0.75%. These data were also reused for a study on T cells of mothers and their children.

The clonotype was recovered from a girl aged 2 to 10 in good health. The sample consisted of blood.

CDR3 DNA: TGCAGCGTTTCGGATGGCTACACCTTC. Translation: CSVSDGYTF. The chain is built from TRBV29-1 and TRBJ1-2; D uncertain. V was trimmed by 5 bases and J by 6 bases, leaving 4 bases between them. The CDR3 is 9 residues long. Germline CDR1 and CDR2: SQVTM and ANQGSEA.